This T cell receptor (beta chain) was identified during a study of blood T cells in healthy people across ages. Through a sample-barcoded 5' primer and a J-beta primer mix, a second PCR was run for 7 to 11 cycles. A 12-random-nucleotide template-switch adaptor tagged each cDNA molecule. Each single sample gave us at least 3 million CDR3-containing paired-end reads. Each CDR3 protein gets one entry after TCRdb re-called the 5' RACE reads with MiXCR. The sample consists of hundreds of thousands of distinct CDR3 sequences, about 42% of them appearing once. This clonotype was picked up one time. The total RNA that was extracted per sample amounted to at least 5.5 micrograms. Germline loops: CDR1 DFQATT, CDR2 SNEGSKA (reference sequence). The junction had 7 bases not matched to a gene; V was cut back by 5 bases and J by 0 bases. This CDR3 spans 14 amino acids.

This TCR derives from a woman aged 55-70 years in good health. Sequences were obtained from blood. This rearrangement joins TRBV20-1 to TRBJ2-7; 7 nucleotides match TRBD2. CDR3 sequence reads: CSAGSSGRSYEQYF. The CDR3 DNA sequence: TGCAGTGCTGGCAGTAGCGGGCGCTCCTACGAGCAGTACTTC.